This T cell receptor (beta chain) stems from a study of CD8+CD57+ T cells in acquired aplastic anemia. Study-wide background: The study obtained an average of around 3.4 ug of DNA from sorted CD4+ and CD8+ cells. Researchers reported that healthy donors averaged about 11 million reads for CD4+ cells. Findings and limits, study-wide: Patients and controls shared roughly 30 CD8+ CDR3 sequences, which appeared highly expressed in patients and within their immunodominant clones. Between the patient and control groups, CD8+ Simpson's diversity did not differ significantly.

This clonotype occurred a few times. Its specificity is unknown. Genomic DNA, serving as template, underwent TCR beta VDJ and CDR3 profiling. From the reads, TCRdb called clonotypes with MiXCR, one entry per CDR3 protein. The sample yields 120,000 or so distinct CDR3 sequences, 48% seen once. V lost 1 base, J lost 6 bases, and 1 base stayed unmatched. This CDR3 is built from 14 residues. Germline V gene sequence: CDR1 SGDLS, CDR2 YYNGEE. The sample was sorted CD4+, CD8+, or CD8+CD57+ T cells (not recorded which) from PBMCs. The clonotype originates from a human donor in good health, serving as a control. V is TRBV9 and J is TRBJ2-1, with 10 bases that match TRBD2. The chain's CDR3 is CASSVSGGANEQFF. CDR3 bases: TGTGCCAGCAGCGTAAGCGGGGGGGCCAATGAGCAGTTCTTC. The full variable domain, completed using reference TRBV9 and TRBJ2-1, is DSGVTQTPKHLITATGQRVTLRCSPRSGDLSVYWYQQSLDQGLQFLIQYYNGEERAKGNILERFSAQQFPDLHSELNLSSLELGDSALYFCASSVSGGANEQFFGPGTRLTVL.